What follows are 21 T cell receptor beta chains derived from one specimen sequenced in a study of monozygotic twins with inflammatory bowel disease. TCRdb re-called the 5' RACE reads and gives one entry per CDR3 protein, without DNA. This sample contains around 410,000 distinct CDR3 sequences. The sequenced material came from blood. These receptors were taken from a human donor with ulcerative colitis or Crohn's disease, or a healthy co-twin of an affected twin (not recorded which).

The CDR3 is CASSLTSGRYLGNEQFF. This rearrangement joins TRBV7-2 to TRBJ2-1; TCRdb names TRBD2, which stays unverified in the absence of DNA. This CDR3 is 17 amino acids long. Germline CDR1 is SGHTA and CDR2 is FQGNSA.

The chain combines TRBV4-3 with TRBJ2-5; TCRdb gives TRBD2 as the D gene, but with no DNA this cannot be confirmed. Germline CDR1 reads LGHNA; CDR2 reads YSLEER. The CDR3 is 15 amino acids. The CDR3 loop reads CASSRTSGAGETQYF.

The chain joins TRBV27 to TRBJ1-5; the TRBD1 assignment by TCRdb is unverifiable without DNA. Germline V gives CDR1 MNHEY, CDR2 SMNVEV (reference sequence). This CDR3 is 15 amino acids long. CDR3 sequence reads: CASSSGQGGDQPQHF.

The chain links TRBV11-3 to TRBJ1-1. The CDR3 loop spans 16 amino acids. CDR1 and CDR2 from the germline V gene are SGHNT and YENEEA. CDR3 amino acids: CASSLTGHGANTEAFF.

The J gene is TRBJ2-3, the V gene TRBV29-1; there is no DNA to check the TCRdb D call of TRBD1. The CDR3 spans 13 residues. Germline assignment: CDR1 SQVTM and CDR2 ANQGSEA. CDR3 loop: CSIRTGLTDTQYF.

The chain joins TRBV2 to TRBJ2-7; without DNA, the TCRdb call of TRBD1 cannot be checked. CDR1 and CDR2 (germline): SNHLY, FYNNEI. There are 13 residues in the CDR3. CDR3 sequence: CASRAGENYEQYF.

The chain links TRBV18 to TRBJ2-7; TCRdb reports TRBD1, a call that lacks DNA to check it against. CDR3 length equals 14 residues. CDR1 KGHSH and CDR2 LQKENI come from the germline V gene. The CDR3: CASSPGTLNYEQYF.

The chain combines TRBV20-1 with TRBJ1-1; TCRdb names TRBD1, which stays unverified in the absence of DNA. This CDR3 contains 16 residues. Germline V gene sequence: CDR1 DFQATT, CDR2 SNEGSKA (reference sequence). CDR3 sequence reads: CSARDFDRVMNTEAFF.

The chain employs TRBV5-6 and TRBJ1-6; TCRdb lists TRBD1, though no DNA is available to test this call. The V gene's germline CDR1 is SGHDT and CDR2 YYEEEE. The CDR3 is 15 residues long. The CDR3 reads CASSLADRLDSPLHF.

The chain combines TRBV15 with TRBJ1-1; TCRdb's D call of TRBD1 is untestable without DNA. Germline CDR1 reads LNHNV; CDR2 reads YYDKDF (reference sequence). This CDR3 is built from 17 residues. CDR3 sequence: CATSRRFGRGMDTEAFF.

The gene calls are TRBV3-1 and TRBJ2-5; the TCRdb D gene call, TRBD1, has no DNA to confirm it. This CDR3 region has 14 residues. From germline, CDR1 is LGHDT and CDR2 YNNKEL (reference sequence). CDR3 loop: CASSLARDGETQYF.

The gene calls are TRBV11-2 and TRBJ2-5; TCRdb indicates TRBD1, and absent DNA this call remains unverified. This CDR3 has 16 residues. The V gene's germline CDR1 is SGHAT and CDR2 FQNNGV. CDR3 residues: CASSQWGGGYQETQYF.

This chain joins TRBV5-1 and TRBJ2-1; TCRdb designates TRBD1, a call that cannot be tested without DNA. Germline V gives CDR1 SGHRS, CDR2 YFSETQ. The CDR3 extends over 15 amino acids. This chain's CDR3 is CASSVQGADYNEQFF.

This chain connects TRBV29-1 to TRBJ2-3; TCRdb gives TRBD2 as the D gene, but with no DNA this cannot be confirmed. Germline CDR1 SQVTM, CDR2 ANQGSEA. The CDR3 consists of 17 residues. CDR3 amino acids: CSVEPRAGGTSGDTQYF.

V gene TRBV11-2 combines with J gene TRBJ2-5. Germline loops: CDR1 SGHAT, CDR2 FQNNGV. The CDR3 is made up of 13 amino acids. CDR3 sequence: CASTSHPKETQYF.

The V call is TRBV5-5, the J call TRBJ2-2; lacking DNA, the TRBD1 call made by TCRdb goes unchecked. The CDR3 is 18 residues long. From germline, CDR1 is SGHKS and CDR2 YYEKEE (reference sequence). CDR3 protein: CASSSRTDDRINTGELFF.

This chain connects TRBV5-1 to TRBJ2-3. CDR1 and CDR2 (germline): SGHRS, YFSETQ. The CDR3 is made up of 14 amino acids. The CDR3: CASSLAQETDTQYF. Full variable domain (rest looked up from reference TRBV5-1 and TRBJ2-3): KAGVTQTPRYLIKTRGQQVTLSCSPISGHRSVSWYQQTPGQGLQFLFEYFSETQRNKGNFPGRFSGRQFSNSRSEMNVSTLELGDSALYLCASSLAQETDTQYFGPGTRLTVL.

The chain has TRBV20-1 and TRBJ1-2; without DNA, the TCRdb call of TRBD1 cannot be checked. The length of the CDR3 is 16 residues. CDR1 and CDR2 from the germline V gene are DFQATT and SNEGSKA (reference sequence). CDR3 sequence: CSAHLRGTGGSYGYTF.

The V call is TRBV5-1, the J call TRBJ1-5; TCRdb designates TRBD1, a call that cannot be tested without DNA. The CDR3 consists of 14 residues. CDR1 is SGHRS and CDR2 is YFSETQ in the germline V gene. This CDR3 is CASSPDRFEQPQHF.

The gene calls are TRBV18 and TRBJ2-3; TCRdb picks TRBD2, but there is no DNA to check that call. The germline V gene encodes CDR1 KGHSH and CDR2 LQKENI. The CDR3 totals 13 residues. CDR3 amino acids: CASTGSGADTQYF.

The J gene is TRBJ2-1, the V gene TRBV27; there is no DNA to check the TCRdb D call of TRBD2. The CDR3 spans 14 residues. In germline, CDR1 is MNHEY, CDR2 SMNVEV (reference sequence). The CDR3 is CASSPVAGTNEQFF.